This T cell receptor (beta chain) was captured by sequencing in a study of cytomegalovirus exposure and HLA in healthy donors. Germline lookup yields CDR1 LNHNV and CDR2 YYDKDF (reference sequence). With V trimmed by 6 bases and J by 2 bases, 6 bases remained unmatched. This CDR3 contains 15 residues. General study points: TCR beta chain V- and J-gene trimming was linked, in a later analysis, to a missense variant in DCLRE1C. Further analysis was carried out later, and it showed several of the most significant clusters appearing linked to common viral pathogens.

The PCR contained 60 Vbeta and 13 Jbeta primers. Data came from immunoSEQ multiplex PCR; TCRdb stores just in-frame clones and leaves some out. The repertoire consists of 110,000 to 150,000 clones, with approximately 79% occurring once and the leading ten covering more than 0.95%. A note on this clone: Its specificity is not known.

Each donor was nominally healthy when sampled (though unrecorded immune exposures were likely). The source material was PBMCs. This TCR came from a man between 18 and 35 years old in good health and CMV-seronegative. The gene calls are TRBV15 and TRBJ2-2; 7 bases are shared with TRBD1. This CDR3 reads CATSPTGKNTGELFF. The CDR3 DNA reads as TGTGCCACCAGTCCGACAGGGAAAAACACCGGGGAGCTGTTTTTT.